This TCR beta chain was found in a study of Ad26.COV2.S vaccination and SARS-CoV-2 variants (dated by TCRdb to the early 2020s). General notes on the study: Vaccine-arm donors were drawn from COV1001, a multicentre, randomized, double-blind, placebo-controlled phase I-IIa trial of Ad26.COV2.S in healthy adults. Ad26.COV2.S was administered intramuscularly at 5 x 10^10 or 1 x 10^11 viral particles, either as a single shot or as two shots given 56 days apart. TCRbeta repertoire sequencing served as the tool for gauging how specific and how broad the SARS-CoV-2-reactive T cell receptors were following Ad26.COV2.S vaccination. A total of about 30 samples were included in the TCR-sequenced set, comprising roughly 19 Ad26.COV2.S vaccine recipients, 5 placebo recipients and 8 SARS-CoV-2 convalescent individuals. Trial participants were randomized into five groups of five: low-dose or high-dose Ad26.COV2.S given once or twice, or placebo on both occasions. Blinding of investigators to trial group allocation was maintained during experiments and outcome assessment. Points the paper makes about the study in general: The authors noted that total T cell responses may have been underestimated by the TCR breadth and depth analyses. Comparing responses between vaccine doses or regimens was not something the study was powered to do. Vaccine and placebo recipients had similar non-spike TCR breadth, a finding consistent with the vaccine containing only spike. After vaccination, substantial breadth of spike-specific CD8+ and CD4+ T cell responses was reported. Compared with placebo recipients, Ad26.COV2.S recipients showed higher spike-specific TCR breadth (P = 0.0014).

Concerning this clone: This clone's antigen is unknown. No much larger clone is present one base from it, and per-base qualities are unavailable.

The immunoSEQ Assay was used to sequence TCRbeta CDR3 regions. After extraction, genomic DNA underwent amplification by bias-controlled multiplex PCR, followed by high-throughput sequencing. Per the source publication's procedure: Collapsing and filtering of sequences were performed to quantify the absolute abundance of each unique TCRbeta CDR3 region. T cell fraction was estimated by normalizing TCRbeta template counts to usable DNA, which was measured by amplifying reference genes present in all nucleated cells. Repertoire TCRs were annotated as SARS-CoV-2-specific when V gene, CDR3 amino acid sequence and J gene were exactly matched to a known reactive TCR set. The reference SARS-CoV-2 TCR set was derived from MIRA and filtered for enrichment in COVID-19-positive ImmuneCODE repertoires, a step that removed public or cross-reactive TCRs. Drawing on the MIRA antigens, annotated TCRs were analysed further at the level of specific ORF or position within ORF. Depth was the summed frequency of annotated unique rearrangements, while breadth was defined as annotated unique rearrangements over total unique productive rearrangements. Group comparisons of TCR breadth used two-sided Wilcoxon rank-sum tests. Here the immuneACCESS table is served through TCRdb, limited to in-frame sequences with V and J called. Missing clones are a known gap in these copies; in checked studies unresolved V genes cover under half, and the rest lacks a known reason. The DNA was the basis for D and trimming; V, J and clone size are from that table. The table for this sample lists about 480,000 clones; roughly 85% of them were counted only once. Roughly 13% of the sample rests with the top ten.

According to the study, the label for this sample's treatment or condition signals: some 20 received Ad26.COV2.S at low or high dose, single or two shots; a few received placebo; per-sample allocation not given. For vaccine and placebo recipients, repertoires were sequenced using samples collected on day 63 after the first injection. Cohort 1b enrolled 20 to 30 adults aged 18-55 years at a single site in Boston, USA, between 29 July and 7 August 2020. Ad26.COV2.S was a replication-incompetent adenovirus type 26 vector expressing a prefusion-stabilized SARS-CoV-2 spike protein from the original Wuhan strain. This TCR derives from a person between 18 and 59 years old who received the Ad26.COV2.S COVID-19 vaccine or a placebo. This material consisted of peripheral blood, taken in a trial of Ad26.COV2.S vaccine versus placebo.

The CDR3 sequence is CASSSLPQSGIQYF. The sequenced DNA: TGTGCCAGCAGCTCCCTACCCCAAAGTGGCATTCAGTACTTC. The rearranged segments are TRBV7-9 and TRBJ2-4; the D gene assignment is ambiguous. From a lookup of the germline V gene (reference sequence), CDR1 and CDR2 are SEHNR and FQNEAQ. Spanning cysteine to phenylalanine, the CDR3 consists of 14 amino acids. CDR3 DNA only is kept here, 42 bases in frame from base 1. The junction shows trimming of 4 bases on V and 9 bases on J, plus 16 bases between the germline ends.